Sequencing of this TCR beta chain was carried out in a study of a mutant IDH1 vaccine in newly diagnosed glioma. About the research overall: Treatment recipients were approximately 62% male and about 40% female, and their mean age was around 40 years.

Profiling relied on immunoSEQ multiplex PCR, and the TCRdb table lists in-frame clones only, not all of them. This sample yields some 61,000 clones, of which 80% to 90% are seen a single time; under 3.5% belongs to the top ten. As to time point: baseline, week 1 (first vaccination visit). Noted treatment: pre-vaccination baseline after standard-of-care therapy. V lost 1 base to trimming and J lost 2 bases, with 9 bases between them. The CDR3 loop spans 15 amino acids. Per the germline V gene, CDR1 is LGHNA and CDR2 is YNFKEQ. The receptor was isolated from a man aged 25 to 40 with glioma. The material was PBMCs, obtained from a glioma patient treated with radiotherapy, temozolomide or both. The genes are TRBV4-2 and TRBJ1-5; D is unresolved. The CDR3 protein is CASSQGTFGNQPQHF. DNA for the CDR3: TGTGCCAGCAGCCAAGGGACCTTCGGCAATCAGCCCCAGCATTTT.